The 5 T cell receptor beta chains reported below all come from one sample, sequenced in a study of OX40 agonist ivuxolimab in advanced cancers. Using immunoSEQ multiplex PCR, the repertoire was profiled, and TCRdb retains in-frame clones only, with some absent. The repertoire includes approximately 100,000 clones, 90% to 95% of them detected once, and around 0.31% sits in the top ten. The sequences come from CD4+ or CD8+ T cells sorted from blood, collected in a trial of the OX40 agonist ivuxolimab. Source of these receptors: an adult with an advanced solid tumor such as melanoma, head and neck, liver or kidney cancer.

This clone was detected only once. The chain recombines TRBV18 with TRBJ1-1; D is uncertain. The CDR3 totals 13 residues. Germline CDR1 KGHSH, CDR2 LQKENI. V lost 2 bases to trimming and J lost 1 base, with 5 bases between them. CDR3 nucleotides: TGTGCCAGCTCACCAAGGGAGAACACTGAAGCTTTCTTT. Protein: CASSPRENTEAFF.

The chain links TRBV5-5 to TRBJ2-7, with TRBD1 matching over 7 bases. CDR3 length equals 16 residues. V lost 6 bases and J lost 3; bases outside the gene matches: 15. Germline V gene sequence: CDR1 SGHKS, CDR2 YYEKEE (reference sequence). CDR3 DNA: TGTGCCAGCACCTGGACGAACAGGGGATTAGGCTACGAGCAGTACTTC. Its translation is CASTWTNRGLGYEQYF.

The chain has TRBV9 and TRBJ2-5; 7 bases align to TRBD1. This CDR3 is 15 amino acids long. The germline CDR1 and CDR2 sequences are SGDLS and YYNGEE. Trimming at V came to 0 bases and at J to 2 bases, leaving 4 bases not matched to a gene. CDR3 region: CASSVVPGQQETQYF. DNA of the CDR3: TGTGCCAGCAGCGTAGTCCCGGGACAGCAAGAGACCCAGTACTTC.

This chain joins TRBV19 and TRBJ2-3; possible D gene TRBD1, 6 bases. V gave up 6 bases and J gave up 2 bases, with 12 bases separating them. Germline CDR1 is LNHDA and CDR2 is SQIVND (reference sequence). CDR3 length equals 14 residues. The CDR3, as DNA: TGTGCCAGTAGGAACAGGGACAACACAGATACGCAGTATTTT. As protein: CASRNRDNTDTQYF.

The CDR3 region has the DNA TGTGCCAGCTCGACAGGGAGAAACAATGAGCAGTTCTTC. Encoded protein: CASSTGRNNEQFF. The chain uses TRBV5-6 and TRBJ2-1, with TRBD1 identical over 7 bases. J was trimmed by 5 bases and V by 7 bases; bases with no gene match: 6. This CDR3 comprises 13 residues. The germline V gene has CDR1 SGHDT and CDR2 YYEEEE. The full variable domain, in which reference TRBV5-6 and TRBJ2-1 provide the parts outside the CDR3, is DAGVTQSPTHLIKTRGQQVTLRCSPKSGHDTVSWYQQALGQGPQFIFQYYEEEERQRGNFPDRFSGHQFPNYSSELNVNALLLGDSALYLCASSTGRNNEQFFGPGTRLTVL.